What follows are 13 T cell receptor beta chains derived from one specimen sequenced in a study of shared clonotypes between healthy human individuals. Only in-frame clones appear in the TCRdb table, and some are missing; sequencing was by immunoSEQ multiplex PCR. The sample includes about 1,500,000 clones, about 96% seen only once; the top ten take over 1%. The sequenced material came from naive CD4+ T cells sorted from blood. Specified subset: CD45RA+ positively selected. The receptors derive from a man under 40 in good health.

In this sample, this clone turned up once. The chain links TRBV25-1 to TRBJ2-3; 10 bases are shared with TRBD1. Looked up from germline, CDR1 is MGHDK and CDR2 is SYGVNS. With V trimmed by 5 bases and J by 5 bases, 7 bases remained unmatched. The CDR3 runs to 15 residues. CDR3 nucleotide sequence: TGTGCCAGCAGTCAAAGGGACAGGGGAGGAGATACGCAGTATTTT. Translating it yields CASSQRDRGGDTQYF.

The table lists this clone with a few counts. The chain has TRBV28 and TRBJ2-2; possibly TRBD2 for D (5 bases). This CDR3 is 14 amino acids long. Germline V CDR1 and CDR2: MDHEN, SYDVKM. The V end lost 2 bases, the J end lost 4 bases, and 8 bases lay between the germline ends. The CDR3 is CASSLAAGTGELFF. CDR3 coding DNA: TGTGCCAGCAGTTTAGCGGCGGGCACCGGGGAGCTGTTTTTT.

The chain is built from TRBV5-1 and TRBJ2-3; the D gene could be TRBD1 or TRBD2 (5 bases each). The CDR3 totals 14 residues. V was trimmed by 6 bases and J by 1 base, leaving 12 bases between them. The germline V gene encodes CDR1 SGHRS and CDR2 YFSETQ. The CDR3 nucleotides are TGCGCCAGCAACCGGGACGAAGGCACAGATACGCAGTATTTT. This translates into CASNRDEGTDTQYF.

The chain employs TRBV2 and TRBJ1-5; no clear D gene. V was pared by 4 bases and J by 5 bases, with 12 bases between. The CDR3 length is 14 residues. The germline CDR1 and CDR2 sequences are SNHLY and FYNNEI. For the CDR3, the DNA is TGTGCCAGCAGTGCCGGGCTGCTCGATCAGCCCCAGCATTTT. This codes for CASSAGLLDQPQHF. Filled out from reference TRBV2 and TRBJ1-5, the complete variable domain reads EPEVTQTPSHQVTQMGQEVILRCVPISNHLYFYWYRQILGQKVEFLVSFYNNEISEKSEIFDDQFSVERPDGSNFTLKIRSTKLEDSAMYFCASSAGLLDQPQHFGDGTRLSIL.

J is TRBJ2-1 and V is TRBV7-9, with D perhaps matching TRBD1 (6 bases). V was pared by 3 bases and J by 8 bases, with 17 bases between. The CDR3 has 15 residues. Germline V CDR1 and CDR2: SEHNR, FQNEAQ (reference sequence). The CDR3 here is CASSLGTQFRDEQFF. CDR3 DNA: TGTGCCAGCAGCTTGGGGACACAGTTCCGCGATGAGCAGTTCTTC.

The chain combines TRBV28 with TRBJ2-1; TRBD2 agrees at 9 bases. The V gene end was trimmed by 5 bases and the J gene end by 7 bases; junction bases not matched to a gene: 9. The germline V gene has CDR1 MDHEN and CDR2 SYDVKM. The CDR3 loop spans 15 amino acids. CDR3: CASSPGLAPMNEQFF. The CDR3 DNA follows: TGTGCCAGCAGTCCCGGACTAGCGCCTATGAATGAGCAGTTCTTC. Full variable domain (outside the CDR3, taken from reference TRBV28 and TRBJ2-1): DVKVTQSSRYLVKRTGEKVFLECVQDMDHENMFWYRQDPGLGLRLIYFSYDVKMKEKGDIPEGYSVSREKKERFSLILESASTNQTSMYLCASSPGLAPMNEQFFGPGTRLTVL.

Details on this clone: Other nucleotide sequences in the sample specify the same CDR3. The CDR3 bases are TGTGCCATCAGTGGGCCTACCGGGGAGCTGTTTTTT. Its protein is CAISGPTGELFF. V and J are TRBV10-3 and TRBJ2-2; D gene ambiguous. The CDR3 is 12 amino acids. V lost 4 bases and J lost 5, with 5 bases in between. Germline assignment: CDR1 ENHRY and CDR2 SYGVKD.

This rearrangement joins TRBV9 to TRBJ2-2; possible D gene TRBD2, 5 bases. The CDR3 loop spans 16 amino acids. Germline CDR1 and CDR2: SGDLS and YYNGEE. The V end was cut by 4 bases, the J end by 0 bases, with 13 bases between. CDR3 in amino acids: CASSYISGANTGELFF. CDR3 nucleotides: TGTGCCAGCAGCTACATAAGCGGCGCGAACACCGGGGAGCTGTTTTTT.

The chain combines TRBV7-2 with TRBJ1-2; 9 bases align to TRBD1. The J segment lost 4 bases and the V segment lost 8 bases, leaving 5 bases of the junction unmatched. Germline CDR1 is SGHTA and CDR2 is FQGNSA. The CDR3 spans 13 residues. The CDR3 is CASGRTGVYGYTF. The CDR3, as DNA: TGTGCCAGCGGCCGGACAGGGGTCTATGGCTACACCTTC.

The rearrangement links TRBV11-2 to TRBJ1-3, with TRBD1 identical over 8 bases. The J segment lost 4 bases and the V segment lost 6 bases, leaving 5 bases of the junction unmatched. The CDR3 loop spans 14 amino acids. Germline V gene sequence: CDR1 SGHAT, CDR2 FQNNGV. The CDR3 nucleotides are TGTGCCAGCAGAGCGACAGGGGTCGGAAACACCATATATTTT. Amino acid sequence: CASRATGVGNTIYF.

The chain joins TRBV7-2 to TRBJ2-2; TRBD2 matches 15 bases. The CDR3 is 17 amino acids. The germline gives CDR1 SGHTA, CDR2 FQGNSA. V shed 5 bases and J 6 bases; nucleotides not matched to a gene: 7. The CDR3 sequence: CASSLLGLAGGSGELFF. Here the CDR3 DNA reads TGTGCCAGCAGCCTCCTAGGACTAGCGGGAGGGTCCGGGGAGCTGTTTTTT.

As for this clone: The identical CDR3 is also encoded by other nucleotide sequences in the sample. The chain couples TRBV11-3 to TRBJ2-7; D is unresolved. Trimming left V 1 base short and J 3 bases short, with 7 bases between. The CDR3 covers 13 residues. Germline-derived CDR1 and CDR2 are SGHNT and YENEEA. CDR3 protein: CASSLGPSYEQYF. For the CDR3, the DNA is TGTGCCAGCAGCTTAGGCCCCAGCTACGAGCAGTACTTC.

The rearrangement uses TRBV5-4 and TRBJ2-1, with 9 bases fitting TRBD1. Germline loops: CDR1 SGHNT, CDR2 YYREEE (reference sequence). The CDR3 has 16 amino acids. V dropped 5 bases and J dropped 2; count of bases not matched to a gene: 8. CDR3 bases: TGTGCCAGCAGACAACAGGGACAGGGAGCCTACAATGAGCAGTTCTTC. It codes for CASRQQGQGAYNEQFF.